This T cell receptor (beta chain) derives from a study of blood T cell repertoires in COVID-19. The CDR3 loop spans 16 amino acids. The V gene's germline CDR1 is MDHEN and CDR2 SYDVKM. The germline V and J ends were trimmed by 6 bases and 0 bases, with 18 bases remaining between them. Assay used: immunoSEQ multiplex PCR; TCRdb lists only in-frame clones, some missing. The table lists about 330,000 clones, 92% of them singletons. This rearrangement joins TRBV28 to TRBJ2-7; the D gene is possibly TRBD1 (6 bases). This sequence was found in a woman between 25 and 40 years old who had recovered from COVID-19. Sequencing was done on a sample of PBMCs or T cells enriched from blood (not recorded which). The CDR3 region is CASRLGQRIPSYEQYF. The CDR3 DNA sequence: TGTGCCAGCAGACTCGGACAGCGAATACCCTCCTACGAGCAGTACTTC. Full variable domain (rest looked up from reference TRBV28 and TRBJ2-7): DVKVTQSSRYLVKRTGEKVFLECVQDMDHENMFWYRQDPGLGLRLIYFSYDVKMKEKGDIPEGYSVSREKKERFSLILESASTNQTSMYLCASRLGQRIPSYEQYFGPGTRLTVT.